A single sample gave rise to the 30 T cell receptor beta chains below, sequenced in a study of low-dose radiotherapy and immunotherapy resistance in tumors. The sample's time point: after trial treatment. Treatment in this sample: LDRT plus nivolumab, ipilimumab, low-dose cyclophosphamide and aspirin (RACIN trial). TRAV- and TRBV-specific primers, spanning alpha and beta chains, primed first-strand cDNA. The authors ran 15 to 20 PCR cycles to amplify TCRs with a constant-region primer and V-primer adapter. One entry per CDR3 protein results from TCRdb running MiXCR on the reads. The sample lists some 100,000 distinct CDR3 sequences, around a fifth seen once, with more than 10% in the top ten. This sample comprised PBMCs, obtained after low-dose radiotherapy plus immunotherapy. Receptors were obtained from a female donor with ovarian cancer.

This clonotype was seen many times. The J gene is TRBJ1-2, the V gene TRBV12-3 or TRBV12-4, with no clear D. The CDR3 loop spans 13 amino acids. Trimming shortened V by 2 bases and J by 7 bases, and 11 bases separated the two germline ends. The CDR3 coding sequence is TGTGCCAGCAGTTTAACGTCGGGATCTGGCTACACCTTC. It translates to CASSLTSGSGYTF.

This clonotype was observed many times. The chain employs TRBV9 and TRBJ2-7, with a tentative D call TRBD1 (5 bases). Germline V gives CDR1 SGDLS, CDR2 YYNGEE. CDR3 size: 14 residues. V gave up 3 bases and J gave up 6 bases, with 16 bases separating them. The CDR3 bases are TGTGCCAGCAGCGCTGGGGCTCGCCCCTCCGAGCAGTACTTC. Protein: CASSAGARPSEQYF. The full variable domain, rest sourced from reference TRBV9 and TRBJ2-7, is DSGVTQTPKHLITATGQRVTLRCSPRSGDLSVYWYQQSLDQGLQFLIQYYNGEERAKGNILERFSAQQFPDLHSELNLSSLELGDSALYFCASSAGARPSEQYFGPGTRLTVT.

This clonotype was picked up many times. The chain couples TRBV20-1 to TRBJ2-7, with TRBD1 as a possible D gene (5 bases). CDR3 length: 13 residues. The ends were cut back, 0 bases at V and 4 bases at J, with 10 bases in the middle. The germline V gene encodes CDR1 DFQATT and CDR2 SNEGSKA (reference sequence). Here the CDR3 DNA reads TGCAGTGCTAGAGAGTGGACATCTTACGAGCAGTACTTC. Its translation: CSAREWTSYEQYF.

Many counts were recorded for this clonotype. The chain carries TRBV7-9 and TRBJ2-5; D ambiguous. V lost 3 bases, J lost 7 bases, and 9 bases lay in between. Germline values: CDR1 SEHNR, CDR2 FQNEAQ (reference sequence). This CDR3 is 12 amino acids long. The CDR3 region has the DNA TGTGCCAGCAGCTTGGGTGAAGGGACCCAGTACTTC. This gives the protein CASSLGEGTQYF.

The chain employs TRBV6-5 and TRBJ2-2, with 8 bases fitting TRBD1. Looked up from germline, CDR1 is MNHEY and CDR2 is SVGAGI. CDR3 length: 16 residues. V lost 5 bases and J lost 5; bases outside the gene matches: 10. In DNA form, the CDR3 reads TGTGCCAGCAGTGCCCGGACAGGGAGAGGTACCGGGGAGCTGTTTTTT. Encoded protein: CASSARTGRGTGELFF.

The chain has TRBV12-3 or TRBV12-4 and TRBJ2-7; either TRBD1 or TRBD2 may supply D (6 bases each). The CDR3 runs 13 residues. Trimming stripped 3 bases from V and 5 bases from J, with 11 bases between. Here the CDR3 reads CASSFRGANEQYF. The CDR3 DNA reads TGTGCCAGCAGTTTTAGGGGGGCGAACGAGCAGTACTTC.

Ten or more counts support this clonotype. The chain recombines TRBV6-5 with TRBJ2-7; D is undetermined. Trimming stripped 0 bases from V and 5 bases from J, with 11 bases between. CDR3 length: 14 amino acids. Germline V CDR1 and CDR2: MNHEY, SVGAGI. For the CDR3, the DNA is TGTGCCAGCAGTTACTCGGCCGCCTGGAACGAGCAGTACTTC. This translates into CASSYSAAWNEQYF.

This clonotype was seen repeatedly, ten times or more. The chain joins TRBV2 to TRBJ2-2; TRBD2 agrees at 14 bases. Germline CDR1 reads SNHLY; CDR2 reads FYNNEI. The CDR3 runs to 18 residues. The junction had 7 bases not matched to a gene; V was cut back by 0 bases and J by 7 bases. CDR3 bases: TGTGCCAGCAGTGAAGCGGGACTAGCGGGAGTACGGGGCGGGGAGCTGTTTTTT. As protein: CASSEAGLAGVRGGELFF.

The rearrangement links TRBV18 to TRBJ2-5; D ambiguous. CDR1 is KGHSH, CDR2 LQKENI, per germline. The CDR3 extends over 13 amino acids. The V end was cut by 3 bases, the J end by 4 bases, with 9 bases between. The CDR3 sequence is CASSPQITETQYF. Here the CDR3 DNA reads TGTGCCAGCTCACCGCAAATCACAGAGACCCAGTACTTC.

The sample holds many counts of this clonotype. CDR3 in amino acids: CASTDRGNAELFF. The CDR3 DNA sequence: TGTGCCAGCACGGACAGGGGGAATGCGGAACTGTTTTTT. This sequence joins TRBV6-6 and TRBJ1-4, with 10 bases matching TRBD1. Per germline, CDR1 MNHNY and CDR2 SVGAGI (reference sequence). The CDR3 consists of 13 residues. The trim removed 7 bases at V and 12 bases at J, leaving 8 bases unmatched.

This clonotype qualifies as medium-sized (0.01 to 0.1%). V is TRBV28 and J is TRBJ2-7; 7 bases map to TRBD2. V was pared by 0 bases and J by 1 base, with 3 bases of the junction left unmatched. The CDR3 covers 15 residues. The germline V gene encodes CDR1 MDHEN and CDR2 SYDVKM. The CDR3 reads CASSLWGGGSYEQYF. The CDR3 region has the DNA TGTGCCAGCAGTTTATGGGGCGGGGGATCCTACGAGCAGTACTTC.

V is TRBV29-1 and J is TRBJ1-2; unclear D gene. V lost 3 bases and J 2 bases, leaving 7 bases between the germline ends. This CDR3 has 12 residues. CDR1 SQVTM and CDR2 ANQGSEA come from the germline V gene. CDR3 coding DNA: TGCAGCGTTGACTGGCAGAACTATGGCTACACCTTC. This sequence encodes CSVDWQNYGYTF.

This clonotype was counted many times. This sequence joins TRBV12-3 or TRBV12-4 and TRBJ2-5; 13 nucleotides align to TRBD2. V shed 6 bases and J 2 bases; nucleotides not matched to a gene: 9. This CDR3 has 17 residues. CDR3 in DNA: TGTGCCAGCAGCGCACCGCTGGGACTAGCGGGGCAAGAGACCCAGTACTTC. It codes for CASSAPLGLAGQETQYF.

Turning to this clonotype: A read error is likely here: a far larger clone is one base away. In DNA form, the CDR3 reads TGTGCCTGCAGCTTGACCTGGGACAGTGGCTATCAGCCCCAGCATTTT. Translated, it gives CACSLTWDSGYQPQHF. The chain joins TRBV5-8 to TRBJ1-5; TRBD1 aligns across 7 bases. Germline V CDR1 and CDR2: SGHTS, YDEGEE. The CDR3 runs to 16 residues.

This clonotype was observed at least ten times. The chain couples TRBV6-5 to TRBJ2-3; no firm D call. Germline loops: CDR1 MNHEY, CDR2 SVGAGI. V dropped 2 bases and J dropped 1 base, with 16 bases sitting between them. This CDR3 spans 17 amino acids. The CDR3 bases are TGTGCCAGCAGTTACGGGCAGGTCGGTTTCGGCACAGATACGCAGTATTTT. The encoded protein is CASSYGQVGFGTDTQYF.

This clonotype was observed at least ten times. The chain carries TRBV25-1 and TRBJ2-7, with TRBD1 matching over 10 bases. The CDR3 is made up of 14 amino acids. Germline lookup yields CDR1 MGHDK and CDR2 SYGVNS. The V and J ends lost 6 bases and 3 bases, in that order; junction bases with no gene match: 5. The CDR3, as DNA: TGTGCCAGCAGAAGACAGGGGGCCTTCTACGAGCAGTACTTC. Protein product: CASRRQGAFYEQYF.

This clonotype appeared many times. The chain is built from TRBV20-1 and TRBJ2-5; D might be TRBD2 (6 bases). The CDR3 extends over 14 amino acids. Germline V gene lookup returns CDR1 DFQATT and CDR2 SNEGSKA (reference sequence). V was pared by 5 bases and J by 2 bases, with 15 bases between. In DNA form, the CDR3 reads TGCAGTGCTGAAAGCCTAGCGAGGCAAGAGACCCAGTACTTC. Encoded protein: CSAESLARQETQYF.

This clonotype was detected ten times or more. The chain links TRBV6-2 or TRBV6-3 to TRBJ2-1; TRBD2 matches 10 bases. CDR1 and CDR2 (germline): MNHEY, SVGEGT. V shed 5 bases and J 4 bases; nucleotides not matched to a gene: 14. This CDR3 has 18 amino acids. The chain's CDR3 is CASSRVPFSGRLYNEQFF. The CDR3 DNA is TGTGCCAGCAGTCGAGTCCCTTTTAGCGGGAGGTTATACAATGAGCAGTTCTTC.

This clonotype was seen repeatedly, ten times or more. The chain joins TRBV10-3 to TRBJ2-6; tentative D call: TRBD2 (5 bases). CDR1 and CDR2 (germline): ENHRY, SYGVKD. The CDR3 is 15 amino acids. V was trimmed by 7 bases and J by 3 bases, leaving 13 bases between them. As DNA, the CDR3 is TGTGCCATCACCCCCGGAGGCGATGGGGCCAACGTCCTGACTTTC. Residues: CAITPGGDGANVLTF.

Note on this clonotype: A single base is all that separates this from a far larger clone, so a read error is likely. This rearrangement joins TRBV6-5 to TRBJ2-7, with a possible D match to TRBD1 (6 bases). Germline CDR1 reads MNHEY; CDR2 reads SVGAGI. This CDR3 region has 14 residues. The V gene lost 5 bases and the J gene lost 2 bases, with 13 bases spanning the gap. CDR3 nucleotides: TGTGCCAGCAGTATGAACAGGGATACCTACGAGCAGTACTTC. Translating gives CASSMNRDTYEQYF.

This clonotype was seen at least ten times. CDR3 loop: CASRVTGLNTGELFF. The CDR3 nucleotides read TGTGCCAGCAGAGTGACAGGGTTGAACACCGGGGAGCTGTTTTTT. This chain joins TRBV2 and TRBJ2-2; 7 positions match TRBD1. This CDR3 region has 15 residues. The germline gives CDR1 SNHLY, CDR2 FYNNEI. With V trimmed by 6 bases and J by 1 base, 5 bases remained unmatched.

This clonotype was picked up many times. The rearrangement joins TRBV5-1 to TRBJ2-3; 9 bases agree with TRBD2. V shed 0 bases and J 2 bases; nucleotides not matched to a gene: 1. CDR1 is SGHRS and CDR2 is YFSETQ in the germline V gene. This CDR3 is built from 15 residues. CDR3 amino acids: CASSLVAGDTDTQYF. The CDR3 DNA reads TGCGCCAGCAGCTTGGTAGCGGGGGACACAGATACGCAGTATTTT.

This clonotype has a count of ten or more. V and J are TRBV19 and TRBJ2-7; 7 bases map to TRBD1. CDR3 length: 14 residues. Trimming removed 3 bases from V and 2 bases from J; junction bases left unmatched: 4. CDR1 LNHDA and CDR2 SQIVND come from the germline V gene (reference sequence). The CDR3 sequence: CASSIHRGTYEQYF. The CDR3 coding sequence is TGTGCCAGTAGTATCCACAGGGGCACCTACGAGCAGTACTTC.

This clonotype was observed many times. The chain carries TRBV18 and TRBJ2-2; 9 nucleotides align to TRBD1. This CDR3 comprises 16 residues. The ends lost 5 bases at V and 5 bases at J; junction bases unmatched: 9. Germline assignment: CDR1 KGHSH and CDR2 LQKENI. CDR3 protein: CASSSTMGQGTGELFF. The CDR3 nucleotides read TGTGCCAGCTCATCTACAATGGGACAGGGAACCGGGGAGCTGTTTTTT.

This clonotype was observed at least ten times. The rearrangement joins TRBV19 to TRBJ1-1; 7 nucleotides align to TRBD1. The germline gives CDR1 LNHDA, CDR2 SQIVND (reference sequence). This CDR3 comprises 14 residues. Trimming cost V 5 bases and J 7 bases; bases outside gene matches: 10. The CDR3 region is CASSVTGSGGEAFF. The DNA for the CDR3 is TGTGCCAGTAGTGTGACAGGGTCTGGGGGTGAAGCTTTCTTT.

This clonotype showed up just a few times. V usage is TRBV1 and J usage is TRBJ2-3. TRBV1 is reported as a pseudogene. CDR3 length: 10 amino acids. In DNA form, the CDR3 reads TGCACCAGCAGTCCAGATACGCAGTATTTT. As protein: CTSSPDTQYF.

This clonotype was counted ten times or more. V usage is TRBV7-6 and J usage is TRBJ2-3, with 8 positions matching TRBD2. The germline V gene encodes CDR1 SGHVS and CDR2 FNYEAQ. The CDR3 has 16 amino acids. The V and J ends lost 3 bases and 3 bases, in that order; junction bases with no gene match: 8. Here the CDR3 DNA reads TGTGCCAGCAGCTTCACACTAGCGGCAGGTACAGATACGCAGTATTTT. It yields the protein CASSFTLAAGTDTQYF.

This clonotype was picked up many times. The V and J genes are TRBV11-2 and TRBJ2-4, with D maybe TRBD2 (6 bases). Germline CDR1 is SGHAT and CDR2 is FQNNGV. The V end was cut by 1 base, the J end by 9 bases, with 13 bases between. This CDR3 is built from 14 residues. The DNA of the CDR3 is TGTGCCAGCAGCTTAGCCGGGGACTTGGGCATTCAGTACTTC. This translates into CASSLAGDLGIQYF.

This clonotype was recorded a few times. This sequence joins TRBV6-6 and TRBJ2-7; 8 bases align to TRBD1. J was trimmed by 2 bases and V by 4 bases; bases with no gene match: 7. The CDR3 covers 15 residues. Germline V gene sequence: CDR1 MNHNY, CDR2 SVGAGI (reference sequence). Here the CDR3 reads CASSSFDRGPYEQYF. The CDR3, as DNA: TGTGCCAGCAGTTCCTTCGACAGGGGTCCCTACGAGCAGTACTTC.

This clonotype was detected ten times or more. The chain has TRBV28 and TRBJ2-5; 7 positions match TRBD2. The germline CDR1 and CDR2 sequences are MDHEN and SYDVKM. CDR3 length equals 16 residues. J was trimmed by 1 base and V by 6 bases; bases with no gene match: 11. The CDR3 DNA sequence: TGTGCCAGCAGCCAGCTGCGGGGGTTCGCCCAAGAGACCCAGTACTTC. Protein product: CASSQLRGFAQETQYF.